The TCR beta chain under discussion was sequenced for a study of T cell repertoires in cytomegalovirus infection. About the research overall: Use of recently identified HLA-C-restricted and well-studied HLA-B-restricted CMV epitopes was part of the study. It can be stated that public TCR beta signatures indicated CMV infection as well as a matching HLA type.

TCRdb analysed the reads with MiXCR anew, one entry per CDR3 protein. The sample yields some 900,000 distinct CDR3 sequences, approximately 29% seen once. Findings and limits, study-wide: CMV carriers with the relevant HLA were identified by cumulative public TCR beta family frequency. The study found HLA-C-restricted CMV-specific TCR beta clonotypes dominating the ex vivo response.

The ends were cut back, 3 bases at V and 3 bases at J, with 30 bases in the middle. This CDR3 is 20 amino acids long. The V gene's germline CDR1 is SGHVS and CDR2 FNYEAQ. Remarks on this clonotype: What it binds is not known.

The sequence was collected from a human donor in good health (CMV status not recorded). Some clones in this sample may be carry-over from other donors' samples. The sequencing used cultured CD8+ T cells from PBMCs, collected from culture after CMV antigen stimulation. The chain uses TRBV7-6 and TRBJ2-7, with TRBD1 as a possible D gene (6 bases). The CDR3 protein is CASSLGQKTGTRPGHYEQYF. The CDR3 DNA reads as TGTGCCAGCAGCTTGGGCCAGAAGACAGGAACGCGCCCTGGCCACTACGAGCAGTACTTC.